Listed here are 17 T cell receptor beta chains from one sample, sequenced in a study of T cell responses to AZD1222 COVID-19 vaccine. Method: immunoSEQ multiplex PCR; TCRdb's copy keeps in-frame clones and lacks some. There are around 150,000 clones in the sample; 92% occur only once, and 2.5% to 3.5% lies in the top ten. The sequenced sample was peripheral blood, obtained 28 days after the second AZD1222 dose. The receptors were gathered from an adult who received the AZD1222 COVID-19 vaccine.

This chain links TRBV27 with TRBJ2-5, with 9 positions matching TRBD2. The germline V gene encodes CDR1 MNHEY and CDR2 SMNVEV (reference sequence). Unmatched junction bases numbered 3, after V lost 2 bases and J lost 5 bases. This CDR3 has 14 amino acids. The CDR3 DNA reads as TGTGCCAGCAGTTTACTGCGGGAGGGTGAGACCCAGTACTTC. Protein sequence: CASSLLREGETQYF.

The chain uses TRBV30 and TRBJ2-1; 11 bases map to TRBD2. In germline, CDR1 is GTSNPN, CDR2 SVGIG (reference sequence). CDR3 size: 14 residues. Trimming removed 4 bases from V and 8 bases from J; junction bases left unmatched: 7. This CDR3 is CAWTLAGGADEQFF. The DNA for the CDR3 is TGTGCCTGGACCCTAGCGGGAGGCGCGGATGAGCAGTTCTTC.

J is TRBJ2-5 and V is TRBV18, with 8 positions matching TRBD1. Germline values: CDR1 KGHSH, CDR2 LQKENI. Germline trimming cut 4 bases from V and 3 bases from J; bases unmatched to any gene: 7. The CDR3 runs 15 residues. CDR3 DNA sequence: TGTGCCAGCTCACTTTATACGACAGGGGAAGAGACCCAGTACTTC. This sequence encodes CASSLYTTGEETQYF.

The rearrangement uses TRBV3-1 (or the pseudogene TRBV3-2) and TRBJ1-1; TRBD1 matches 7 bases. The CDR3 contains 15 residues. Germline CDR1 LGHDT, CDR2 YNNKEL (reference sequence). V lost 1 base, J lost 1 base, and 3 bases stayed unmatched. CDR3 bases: TGTGCCAGCAGCCAAGCCGGGACAGCGAACACTGAAGCTTTCTTT. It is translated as CASSQAGTANTEAFF.

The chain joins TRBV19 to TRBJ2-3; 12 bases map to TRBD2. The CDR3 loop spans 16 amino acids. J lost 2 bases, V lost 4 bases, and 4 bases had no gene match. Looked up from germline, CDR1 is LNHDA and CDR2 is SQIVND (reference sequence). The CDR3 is CASSTGLAGLTDTQYF. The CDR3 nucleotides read TGTGCCAGTAGTACCGGACTAGCGGGACTCACAGATACGCAGTATTTT. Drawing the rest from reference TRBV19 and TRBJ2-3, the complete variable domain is DGGITQSPKYLFRKEGQNVTLSCEQNLNHDAMYWYRQDPGQGLRLIYYSQIVNDFQKGDIAEGYSVSREKKESFPLTVTSAQKNPTAFYLCASSTGLAGLTDTQYFGPGTRLTVL.

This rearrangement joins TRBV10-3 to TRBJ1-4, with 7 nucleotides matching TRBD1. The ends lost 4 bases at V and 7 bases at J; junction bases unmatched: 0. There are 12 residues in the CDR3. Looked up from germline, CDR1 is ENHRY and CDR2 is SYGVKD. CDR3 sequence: CAISGDSEKLFF. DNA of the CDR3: TGTGCCATCAGTGGGGACAGTGAAAAACTGTTTTTT.

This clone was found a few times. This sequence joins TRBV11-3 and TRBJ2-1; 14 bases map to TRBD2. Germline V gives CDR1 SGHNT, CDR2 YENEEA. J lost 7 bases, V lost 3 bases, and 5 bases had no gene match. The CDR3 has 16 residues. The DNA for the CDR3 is TGTGCCAGCAGCTTGACTAGCGGGAGGGGAGAGAATGAGCAGTTCTTC. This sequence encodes CASSLTSGRGENEQFF.

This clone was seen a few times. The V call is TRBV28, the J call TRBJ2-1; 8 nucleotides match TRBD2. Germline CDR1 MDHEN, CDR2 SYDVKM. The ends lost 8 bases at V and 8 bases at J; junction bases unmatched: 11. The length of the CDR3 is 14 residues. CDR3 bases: TGTGCCAGCTCGTTAGCGGGATCCTCGCATGAGCAGTTCTTC. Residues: CASSLAGSSHEQFF.

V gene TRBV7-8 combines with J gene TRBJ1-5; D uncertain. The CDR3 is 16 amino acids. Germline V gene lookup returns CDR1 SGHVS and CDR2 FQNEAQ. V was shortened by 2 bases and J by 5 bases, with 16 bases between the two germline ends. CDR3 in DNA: TGTGCCAGCAGCTTAAATTATGGAAAATTTTATCAGCCCCAGCATTTT. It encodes CASSLNYGKFYQPQHF.

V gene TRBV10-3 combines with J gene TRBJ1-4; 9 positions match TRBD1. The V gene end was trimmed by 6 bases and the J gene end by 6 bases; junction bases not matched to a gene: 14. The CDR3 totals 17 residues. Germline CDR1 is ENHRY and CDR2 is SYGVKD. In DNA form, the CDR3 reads TGTGCCATCAGCTCCGGGACAGGGTGGGGAACGGATGAAAAACTGTTTTTT. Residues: CAISSGTGWGTDEKLFF.

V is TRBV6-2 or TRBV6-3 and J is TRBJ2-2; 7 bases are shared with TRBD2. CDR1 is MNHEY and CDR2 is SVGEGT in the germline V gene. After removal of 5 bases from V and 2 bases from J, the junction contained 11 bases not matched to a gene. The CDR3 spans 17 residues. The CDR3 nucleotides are TGTGCCAGCAGTACCGCCCCTGGCGGGGGAAACACCGGGGAGCTGTTTTTT. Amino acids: CASSTAPGGGNTGELFF.

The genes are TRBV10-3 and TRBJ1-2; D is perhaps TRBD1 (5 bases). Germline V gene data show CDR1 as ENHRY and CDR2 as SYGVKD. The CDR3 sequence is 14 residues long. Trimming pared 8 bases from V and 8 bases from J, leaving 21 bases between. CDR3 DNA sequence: TGTGCCATCGGAGCAGGCACCGAAGGGGTAGGCTACACCTTC. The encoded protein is CAIGAGTEGVGYTF.

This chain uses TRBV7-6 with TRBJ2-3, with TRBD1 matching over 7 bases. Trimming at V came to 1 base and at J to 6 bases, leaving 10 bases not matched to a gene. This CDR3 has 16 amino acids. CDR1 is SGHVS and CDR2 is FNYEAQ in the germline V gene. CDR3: CASSLGPGGIADTQYF. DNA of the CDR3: TGTGCCAGCAGCTTAGGACCAGGGGGAATTGCGGATACGCAGTATTTT.

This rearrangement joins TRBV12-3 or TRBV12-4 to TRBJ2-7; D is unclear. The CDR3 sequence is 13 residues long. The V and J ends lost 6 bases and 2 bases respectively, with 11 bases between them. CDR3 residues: CASSPRSTYEQYF. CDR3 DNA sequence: TGTGCCAGCAGCCCAAGGTCTACCTACGAGCAGTACTTC.

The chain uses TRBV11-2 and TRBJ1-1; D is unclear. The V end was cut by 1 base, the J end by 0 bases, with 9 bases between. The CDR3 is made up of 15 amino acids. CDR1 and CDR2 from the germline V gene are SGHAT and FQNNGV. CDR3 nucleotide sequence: TGTGCCAGCAGCTTAGGTCCACTCATGAACACTGAAGCTTTCTTT. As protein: CASSLGPLMNTEAFF. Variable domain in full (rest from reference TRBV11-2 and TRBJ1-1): EAGVAQSPRYKIIEKRQSVAFWCNPISGHATLYWYQQILGQGPKLLIQFQNNGVVDDSQLPKDRFSAERLKGVDSTLKIQPAKLEDSAVYLCASSLGPLMNTEAFFGQGTRLTVV.

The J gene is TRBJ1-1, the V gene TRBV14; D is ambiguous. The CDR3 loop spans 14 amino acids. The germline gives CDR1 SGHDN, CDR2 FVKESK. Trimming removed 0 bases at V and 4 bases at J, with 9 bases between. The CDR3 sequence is CASSQEEGGTEAFF. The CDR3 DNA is TGTGCCAGCAGCCAAGAAGAGGGTGGCACTGAAGCTTTCTTT.

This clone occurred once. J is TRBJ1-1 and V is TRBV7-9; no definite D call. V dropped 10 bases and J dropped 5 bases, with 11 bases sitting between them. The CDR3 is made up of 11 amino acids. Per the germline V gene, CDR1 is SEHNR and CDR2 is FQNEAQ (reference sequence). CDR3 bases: TGTGCCATCCAGACGGTTACTGAAGCTTTCTTT. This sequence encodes CAIQTVTEAFF.